Listed here are 21 T cell receptor beta chains from one sample, sequenced in a study of tumor-infiltrating lymphocytes in primary liver carcinoma. Scientists recovered RNA and DNA together from around 20-30 mg of unsorted bulk tissue. Production of TCR beta cDNA used roughly 0.55 ug total RNA together with a constant-region primer. Libraries of TCR beta came from three nested multiplex PCR rounds with slightly modified ARM-PCR. Investigators reported that the first two PCR rounds, at roughly 10 cycles each, used TRBV1-TRBV30 forward primers with a C-beta reverse primer. One entry per CDR3 protein, called by TCRdb with MiXCR from the multiplex PCR reads. The sample yields roughly 70,000 distinct CDR3 sequences, 71% seen once. The material sequenced was liver tumor tissue from sampling region 4. Subset noted: tumor region T4, right-lateral pole. All receptors come from a man between 35 and 55 years old with primary liver carcinoma and hepatitis B virus infection.

The chain joins TRBV11-1 to TRBJ1-1; D is uncertain. The CDR3 runs 14 residues. Germline CDR1 SGHAT, CDR2 FQDESV (reference sequence). The CDR3 DNA follows: TGTGCTAGTAGTTCCCAATTAAGGGACACTGAAGCTTTCTTT. This codes for CASSSQLRDTEAFF.

Concerning this clonotype itself: This sequence may be a read error, since a much larger clone differs from it by one base. This chain links TRBV5-1 with TRBJ2-3; D remains ambiguous. CDR3 length: 15 residues. Trimming left V 0 bases short and J 2 bases short, with 10 bases between. Looked up from germline, CDR1 is SGHRS and CDR2 is YFSETQ. In nucleotides, the CDR3 is TGCGCCAGCAGCTTGGCCAGCGCCATCACAGATACGCAGTATTTT. It codes for CASSLASAITDTQYF.

On this clonotype itself: One junction end does not reproduce the germline sequence, and a read error may be involved. The chain links TRBV4-1 to TRBJ2-2; 11 bases align to TRBD2. Germline V gene data show CDR1 as MGHRA and CDR2 as YSYEKL. The CDR3 covers 18 residues. CDR3 nucleotides: TGCGCCAGCAGCCCTGGAGGTAGCGGGAGGGGAGACACCGGGGAGCCGTTCTTT. Protein: CASSPGGSGRGDTGEPFF.

A word on this clonotype: One junction end does not reproduce the germline sequence, and a read error may be involved. The chain employs TRBV11-2 and TRBJ2-5; 8 bases map to TRBD2. Germline V gives CDR1 SGHAT, CDR2 FQNNGV. The CDR3 is made up of 16 amino acids. CDR3 sequence reads: CTSSQTPGGGKETQRF. The CDR3 DNA is TGTACCAGCAGCCAAACTCCTGGCGGGGGGAAGGAGACCCAGCGCTTC.

Comments on this clonotype: This may arise from a read error, as a much more abundant clone is one base away. The rearrangement uses TRBV11-2 and TRBJ2-2, with 9 bases identical to TRBD2. Germline-derived CDR1 and CDR2 are SGHAT and FQNNGV. This CDR3 is 16 amino acids long. DNA for the CDR3: TGTGCCAGGAGCTTAGTGGCGCTAGCGGGAACCGGGGAGCTGTTTTTT. Translating gives CARSLVALAGTGELFF.

The V call is TRBV11-2, the J call TRBJ2-2; D tentatively fits TRBD1 or TRBD2 (6 bases each). With 0 bases removed from V and 15 bases from J, the gap between germline ends came to 26 bases. From germline, CDR1 is SGHAT and CDR2 FQNNGV. This CDR3 is built from 17 residues. The CDR3 nucleotides read TGTGCCAGCAGCTTAGATCATCGGGGTAGGGACACCGGGGACTTGTTTTTT. It specifies CASSLDHRGRDTGDLFF.

This clonotype showed up many times. Germline is not matched at one junction end, which may reflect a read error. This sequence joins TRBV14 and TRBJ1-6; perhaps TRBD1 as D (6 bases). Germline loops: CDR1 SGHDN, CDR2 FVKESK. The CDR3 consists of 14 residues. CDR3 coding DNA: TGTGCCAGCAGTCACTCAGGGGAAAATTCACCCCCCCACTTT. It codes for CASSHSGENSPPHF. The entire variable domain, with the rest obtained from reference TRBV14 and TRBJ1-6, is as follows: EAGVTQFPSHSVIEKGQTVTLRCDPISGHDNLYWYRRVMGKEIKFLLHFVKESKQDESGMPNNRFLAERTGGTYSTLKVQPAELEDSGVYFCASSHSGENSPPHFGNGTRLTVT.

Concerning this clonotype itself: At one boundary the junction diverges from the germline segment, which might be a read error. The chain uses TRBV7-9 and TRBJ2-6; D perhaps matches TRBD2 (6 bases). The germline V gene encodes CDR1 SEHNR and CDR2 FQNEAQ (reference sequence). The CDR3 has 16 residues. CDR3 nucleotides: TGTGCCAGCAGCTTGGCCGGAGGGTCTGAGGCCAACGTCCTGACGTTC. Translated: CASSLAGGSEANVLTF.

This clonotype occurred many times. This chain connects TRBV6-6 to TRBJ2-7, with TRBD1 identical over 7 bases. The germline gives CDR1 MNHNY, CDR2 SVGAGI (reference sequence). Losses at the gene ends were 5 bases for V and 3 bases for J; bases not matched to a gene: 10. The CDR3 extends over 15 amino acids. The CDR3 bases are TGTGCCAGCAGTCCGCGACAGGGACCGTTCTACGAGCAGTACTTC. Its protein is CASSPRQGPFYEQYF.

A note on this clonotype: No conserved phenylalanine or tryptophan is present at the end of the CDR3, so a read error is the likely explanation. The chain recombines TRBV10-3 with TRBJ2-7; 11 bases are a match to TRBD1. Germline CDR1 ENHRY, CDR2 SYGVKD. This CDR3 is built from 14 residues. CDR3 loop: CAISPGQGDYEQYL. Written as DNA, the CDR3 is TGTGCCATCAGCCCGGGACAGGGGGACTACGAACAGTACTTG.

This clonotype was found a few times. The rearrangement joins TRBV18 to TRBJ2-7; 14 bases agree with TRBD2. V shed 3 bases and J 4 bases; nucleotides not matched to a gene: 8. CDR3 length: 17 residues. The germline V gene encodes CDR1 KGHSH and CDR2 LQKENI. The CDR3 spells CASSPSGLAGGGYEQYF. The CDR3 nucleotides read TGTGCCAGCTCACCGAGCGGACTAGCGGGAGGAGGTTACGAGCAGTACTTC.

Turning to this clonotype: This CDR3 is missing its conserved last phenylalanine or tryptophan, likely due to a read error. V usage is TRBV6-2 or TRBV6-3 and J usage is TRBJ1-5; the D is unclear. The CDR3 consists of 11 residues. CDR1 is MNHEY and CDR2 is SVGEGT in the germline V gene. This CDR3 is CVSTDGQPQHV. The CDR3 DNA reads TGTGTCAGCACGGATGGGCAGCCCCAGCATGTT.

The V and J genes are TRBV4-1 and TRBJ2-2, with D maybe TRBD1 (6 bases). The CDR3 runs 16 residues. Per the germline V gene, CDR1 is MGHRA and CDR2 is YSYEKL. The V end lost 4 bases, the J end lost 5 bases, and 17 bases lay between the germline ends. The chain's CDR3 is CASSRADGGRTGELFF. The CDR3 nucleotides read TGCGCCAGCAGCCGAGCCGATGGGGGCCGGACCGGGGAGCTGTTTTTT.

J is TRBJ1-1 and V is TRBV11-2, with 7 bases aligning to TRBD1. V was pared by 5 bases and J by 8 bases, with 17 bases of the junction left unmatched. Germline values: CDR1 SGHAT, CDR2 FQNNGV. The CDR3 is made up of 16 amino acids. The CDR3 DNA is TGTGCCAGCAGCCCATCCAGGGGGTTGGTGGACATCGAAGCTTTCTTT. Amino acid sequence: CASSPSRGLVDIEAFF.

A note on this clonotype: A read error may produce the germline difference seen at one junction end. The chain recombines TRBV4-1 with TRBJ1-5; a weak D match, TRBD1 (5 bases). Germline loops: CDR1 MGHRA, CDR2 YSYEKL. This CDR3 region has 15 residues. CDR3 residues: CASSRGGGDDQPHHF. The CDR3 nucleotides read TGCGCCAGCAGCCGAGGAGGAGGGGACGACCAGCCCCACCATTTT.

The genes are TRBV7-2 and TRBJ2-1; D possibly corresponds to TRBD2 (6 bases). The CDR3 runs to 13 residues. Per the germline V gene, CDR1 is SGHTA and CDR2 is FQGNSA. Trimming removed 0 bases from V and 12 bases from J, with 12 bases in between. In DNA form, the CDR3 reads TGTGCCAGCAGCTTAGCCGGGACTCAGGCGCAGTTCTTC. It specifies CASSLAGTQAQFF.

By sample share, this clonotype is medium-sized. The V and J genes are TRBV6-1 and TRBJ1-2; D gene uncertain. The CDR3 totals 13 residues. With 2 bases removed from V and 6 bases from J, the gap between germline ends came to 10 bases. CDR1 MNHNS and CDR2 SASEGT come from the germline V gene. DNA of the CDR3: TGTGCCAGCAGTGAACGGGTGTCTAATGGCTACACCTTC. Residues: CASSERVSNGYTF.

Of note for this clonotype: The junction departs from the called germline gene at one end, perhaps through a read error. The chain uses TRBV11-2 and TRBJ2-7, with TRBD1 as a possible D gene (5 bases). From germline, CDR1 is SGHAT and CDR2 FQNNGV. The CDR3 totals 17 residues. CDR3 residues: CASSFGRDRVLYYKQYF. The CDR3 DNA is TGTGCCAGCAGCTTTGGGCGCGACAGAGTACTCTACTACAAGCAGTACTTC.

Turning to this clonotype: A single base separates this from a much larger clone, so it may be a read error. The conserved phenylalanine or tryptophan is not found at the CDR3 terminus, so this likely reflects a read error. The rearrangement joins TRBV14 to TRBJ2-1, with D unclear. The CDR3 covers 14 residues. Trimming removed 4 bases at V and 6 bases at J, with 13 bases between. The germline V gene encodes CDR1 SGHDN and CDR2 FVKESK. The CDR3 spells CASSPRVFGNEQFL. The CDR3 DNA sequence: TGTGCCAGCAGCCCGAGAGTTTTTGGCAATGAGCAGTTCTTA.

A note on this clonotype: One junction end disagrees with the germline gene, perhaps due to a read error. The chain joins TRBV5-6 to TRBJ2-6; perhaps TRBD1 as D (5 bases). This CDR3 comprises 17 residues. From germline, CDR1 is SGHDT and CDR2 YYEEEE. The DNA of the CDR3 is TGTGCCAGCAGCTTGAATTTGCACCCCGCTGGGGCCAACGTCCAGTCTTTC. Translated: CASSLNLHPAGANVQSF.

This clonotype was recorded at least ten times. The CDR3 DNA is TGTGCCAGTAGTAAAGACAGGGCCCACTACGAGCAGTACTTC. It encodes CASSKDRAHYEQYF. The chain recombines TRBV19 with TRBJ2-7, with 7 bases that match TRBD1. With 4 bases clipped from V and 3 bases from J, the junction kept 6 bases outside the gene matches. This CDR3 comprises 14 residues. In germline, CDR1 is LNHDA, CDR2 SQIVND (reference sequence). Looking up the rest from reference TRBV19 and TRBJ2-7 gives the full variable domain: DGGITQSPKYLFRKEGQNVTLSCEQNLNHDAMYWYRQDPGQGLRLIYYSQIVNDFQKGDIAEGYSVSREKKESFPLTVTSAQKNPTAFYLCASSKDRAHYEQYFGPGTRLTVT.